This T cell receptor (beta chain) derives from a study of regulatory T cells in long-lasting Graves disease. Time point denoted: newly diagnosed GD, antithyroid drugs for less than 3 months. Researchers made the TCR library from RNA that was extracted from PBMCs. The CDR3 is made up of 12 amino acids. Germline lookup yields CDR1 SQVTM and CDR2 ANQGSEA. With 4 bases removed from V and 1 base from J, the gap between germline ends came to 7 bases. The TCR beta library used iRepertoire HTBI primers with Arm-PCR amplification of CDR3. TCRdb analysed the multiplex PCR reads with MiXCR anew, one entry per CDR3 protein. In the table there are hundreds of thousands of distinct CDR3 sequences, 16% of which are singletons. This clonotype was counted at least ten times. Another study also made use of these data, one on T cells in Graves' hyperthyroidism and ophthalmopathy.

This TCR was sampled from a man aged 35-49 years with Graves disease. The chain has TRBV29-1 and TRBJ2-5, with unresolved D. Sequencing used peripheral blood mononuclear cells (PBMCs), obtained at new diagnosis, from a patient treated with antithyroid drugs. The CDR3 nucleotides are TGCAGCGTTGTCGCCACCCAAGAGACCCAGTACTTC. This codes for CSVVATQETQYF. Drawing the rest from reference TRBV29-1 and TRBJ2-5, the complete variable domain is SAVISQKPSRDICQRGTSLTIQCQVDSQVTMMFWYRQQPGQSLTLIATANQGSEATYESGFVIDKFPISRPNLTFSTLTVSNMSPEDSSIYLCSVVATQETQYFGPGTRLLVL.